What follows is one T cell receptor (beta chain) and its context. Authors' processing steps: Estimation of nucleated cell counts was performed using reference gene primer amplification. Assay: immunoSEQ multiplex PCR; the TCRdb copy retains only in-frame clones and omits some. V, J and clone size derive from that table, while D and trimming were established from the DNA sequence. Among 120,000 to 150,000 clones listed, 88% were seen once. The J segment lost 0 bases and the V segment lost 3 bases, leaving 7 bases of the junction unmatched. This CDR3 spans 19 amino acids. The germline CDR1 and CDR2 sequences are SGDLS and YYNGEE. These data come from a study of blood T cell repertoires in COVID-19. Study summary: Collection of acute and convalescent COVID-19 samples took place in the United States, Italy and Spain. PBMCs, B-cell-depleted T cells, or T cells provided the cDNA or gDNA that made up the material.

The sequenced sample was peripheral blood. The source of this sequence is a man in his 60s with active or convalescent COVID-19. The chain links TRBV9 to TRBJ2-1; 15 bases match TRBD2. CDR3 nucleotide sequence: TGTGCCAGCAGCGACCCCGGGACTAGCGGGAGGAGCTCCTACAATGAGCAGTTCTTC. Amino acids: CASSDPGTSGRSSYNEQFF.